This T cell receptor beta chain appears in the sequencing data of a study of tumor-infiltrating lymphocytes in primary liver carcinoma. There are 15 residues in the CDR3. The V gene end was trimmed by 4 bases and the J gene end by 6 bases; junction bases not matched to a gene: 9. The V gene's germline CDR1 is MGHRA and CDR2 YSYEKL. From approximately 450 ng total RNA, TCR beta cDNA was generated with a primer in the constant region. Three nested multiplex PCR rounds, a slightly modified ARM-PCR, produced the libraries for TCR beta. Investigators reported that the first two PCR rounds, at 10 cycles each, used TRBV1-TRBV30 forward primers with a C-beta reverse primer. TCRdb itself ran the multiplex PCR reads through MiXCR, one entry per CDR3 protein. The sample includes approximately 80,000 distinct CDR3 sequences, roughly 72% seen only once; the top ten take roughly 28%. Starting material for RNA and DNA co-extraction consisted of about 19-32 mg of unsorted bulk tissue. Chronic HBV infection was present, with no prior treatment.

In regard to this clonotype: Its antigen is not known.

Study-wide results and caveats: Significantly larger top-250-clone fractions were found in tumors than in blood (p = 0.039).

This clonotype was obtained from a man aged 35-49 years with primary liver carcinoma and hepatitis B virus infection. This chain joins TRBV4-1 and TRBJ2-3; 8 bases line up with TRBD2. The sample was tumor-adjacent normal liver tissue. Here the CDR3 DNA reads TGCGCCAGCAGCCCGCGAGCGGGAGTGATTGATACGCAGTATTTT. Translation gives CASSPRAGVIDTQYF.